This TCR beta chain was documented in a study of blood T cell repertoires in COVID-19. Trimming took off 3 bases at V and 4 bases at J, with 10 bases between the two ends. Germline CDR1 and CDR2: MNHEY and SMNVEV (reference sequence). The CDR3 runs to 13 residues. Sequenced by immunoSEQ multiplex PCR; TCRdb stores in-frame clones only, minus some. This table has about 98,000 clones, roughly 86% appearing once. Details on this clone: This specimen includes other DNA sequences encoding the same CDR3.

The V call is TRBV27, the J call TRBJ2-7; perhaps TRBD1 as D (6 bases). The receptor was derived from a man aged 45 to 65 with acute or convalescent COVID-19. Sequenced: peripheral blood. The CDR3 DNA is TGTGCCAGCAGTTTCCAGGGGCCATACGAGCAGTACTTC. This gives the protein CASSFQGPYEQYF.